Listed here is a single T cell receptor beta chain. The antigen remains unidentified. The sample originates from a study of T cells in Graves' hyperthyroidism and ophthalmopathy. Overall study findings and caveats: Prediction of ophthalmopathy progression came a median 6.5 months pre-onset.

The ends were cut back, 5 bases at V and 0 bases at J, with 11 bases in the middle. CDR3 length equals 15 residues. Germline V CDR1 and CDR2: SGHVS, FQNEAQ. RNA transcripts served as the template for amplifying TCR beta CDR3 regions. Researchers ran a first-round RT-PCR on the TCR CDR3 using the HTBI primer set. TCRdb re-called the multiplex PCR reads through MiXCR, storing one row per CDR3 protein. The sample records about 620,000 distinct CDR3 sequences, roughly 15% being singletons. The V and J genes are TRBV7-8 and TRBJ2-1; D is tentatively TRBD1 or TRBD2 (6 bases each). Sequenced sample: blood. This clonotype originated in a woman younger than 45 with Graves' hyperthyroidism. CDR3 sequence: CASSAGTYSYNEQFF. The CDR3 nucleotides are TGTGCCAGCAGCGCGGGGACATACTCCTACAATGAGCAGTTCTTC.